A selection of T cell receptor beta chains follows, all from one sample in a study of blood T cell repertoires in COVID-19. This table comes from immunoSEQ multiplex PCR, and its TCRdb copy is limited to in-frame clones, with some not included. The sample yields over 250,000 clones, roughly nine tenths seen once. Sequencing was performed on PBMCs or T cells enriched from blood (not recorded which). The origin of the receptors is a woman in her 50s who had recovered from COVID-19. The CDR3 runs from the conserved cysteine through the conserved F or W. Each record gives: V gene, CDR3 length, clone size, J gene, D gene, CDR3 DNA, CDR3 protein. The D gene is left open where the match is weak. Some rows have no size entry. The others give once, few or many, or a class for an expanded clone.

v_call: TRBV4-3; cdr3_length: 16; clone_size: .; j_call: TRBJ1-2; d_call: TRBD1; cdr3_nt: TGCGCCAGCAGCCAAGGCGCGGGACAGGGATTCTATGGCTACACCTTC; cdr3_aa: CASSQGAGQGFYGYTF
v_call: TRBV7-6; cdr3_length: 15; clone_size: .; j_call: TRBJ2-1; d_call: TRBD2; cdr3_nt: TGTGCCAGCAGCCCTACTAGCGTGGGGTACAATGAGCAGTTCTTC; cdr3_aa: CASSPTSVGYNEQFF
v_call: TRBV7-2; cdr3_length: 12; clone_size: .; j_call: TRBJ1-2; d_call: .; cdr3_nt: TGTGCCAGCAGGTTCGTGGGAGGTGGCTACACCTTC; cdr3_aa: CASRFVGGGYTF
v_call: TRBV5-1; cdr3_length: 16; clone_size: .; j_call: TRBJ2-1; d_call: TRBD2; cdr3_nt: TGCGCCAGCAGCGCGGGACTAGCGGGAGTCTACAATGAGCAGTTCTTC; cdr3_aa: CASSAGLAGVYNEQFF
v_call: TRBV19; cdr3_length: 15; clone_size: .; j_call: TRBJ1-6; d_call: TRBD1; cdr3_nt: TGTGCCAGTAGTATAGCCGGACAGGGGAATTCACCCCTCCACTTT; cdr3_aa: CASSIAGQGNSPLHF
v_call: TRBV7-9; cdr3_length: 13; clone_size: .; j_call: TRBJ2-5; d_call: .; cdr3_nt: TGTGCCAGCAGCAGACTAGGTCAAGAGACCCAGTACTTC; cdr3_aa: CASSRLGQETQYF
v_call: TRBV2; cdr3_length: 15; clone_size: .; j_call: TRBJ2-1; d_call: .; cdr3_nt: TGTGCCAGCAGTGAATGGGTGCGGGGAGACAATGAGCAGTTCTTC; cdr3_aa: CASSEWVRGDNEQFF
v_call: TRBV28; cdr3_length: 16; clone_size: .; j_call: TRBJ2-6; d_call: .; cdr3_nt: TGTGCCAGCAGTCTACAGGTTCTCTCTGGGGCCAACGTCCTGACTTTC; cdr3_aa: CASSLQVLSGANVLTF
v_call: TRBV6-6; cdr3_length: 16; clone_size: .; j_call: TRBJ1-4; d_call: TRBD1; cdr3_nt: TGTGCCAGCAGTCCCTCGCACAGGGGGATTAATGAAAAACTGTTTTTT; cdr3_aa: CASSPSHRGINEKLFF
v_call: TRBV13; cdr3_length: 20; clone_size: .; j_call: TRBJ2-2; d_call: TRBD2; cdr3_nt: TGTGCCAGCAGCTCCCTGGATTCGGGACTAGCGGGAGTGGACACCGGGGAGCTGTTTTTT; cdr3_aa: CASSSLDSGLAGVDTGELFF
v_call: TRBV28; cdr3_length: 14; clone_size: .; j_call: TRBJ1-1; d_call: TRBD1; cdr3_nt: TGTGCCAGCAGTTTTACAGGGGTAGGCACTGAAGCTTTCTTT; cdr3_aa: CASSFTGVGTEAFF
v_call: TRBV9; cdr3_length: 16; clone_size: .; j_call: TRBJ2-2; d_call: TRBD2; cdr3_nt: TGTGCCAGCAGCGCCGGGACTAGCGGAGACGTGGTAGGGCTGTTTTTT; cdr3_aa: CASSAGTSGDVVGLFF
v_call: TRBV15; cdr3_length: 14; clone_size: .; j_call: TRBJ1-1; d_call: .; cdr3_nt: TGTGCCACCAGCAGAGCGGTTAAGAGCACTGAAGCTTTCTTT; cdr3_aa: CATSRAVKSTEAFF
v_call: TRBV5-1; cdr3_length: 13; clone_size: .; j_call: TRBJ1-2; d_call: TRBD1; cdr3_nt: TGCGCCAGCAGCGAGACAGGGAACGGCGGCTACACCTTC; cdr3_aa: CASSETGNGGYTF
v_call: TRBV2; cdr3_length: 14; clone_size: once; j_call: TRBJ2-7; d_call: .; cdr3_nt: TGTGCCAGCAGTACTATGGACATTACCTACGAGCAGTACTTC; cdr3_aa: CASSTMDITYEQYF
v_call: TRBV2; cdr3_length: 12; clone_size: .; j_call: TRBJ1-2; d_call: .; cdr3_nt: TGTGCCATGTTAAGGGGGAGGGGTGGCTACACCTTC; cdr3_aa: CAMLRGRGGYTF
v_call: TRBV3-1/TRBV3-2; cdr3_length: 16; clone_size: .; j_call: TRBJ1-4; d_call: .; cdr3_nt: TGTGCCAGCAGCCCCCGGTGGGGGGGGACGAAAGAAAAACTGTTTTTT; cdr3_aa: CASSPRWGGTKEKLFF
v_call: TRBV28; cdr3_length: 14; clone_size: .; j_call: TRBJ1-2; d_call: .; cdr3_nt: TGTGCCAGCAGTTATTGGGCTCGCTCAACGGGGTACACCTTC; cdr3_aa: CASSYWARSTGYTF
v_call: TRBV11-2; cdr3_length: 16; clone_size: once; j_call: TRBJ1-1; d_call: TRBD1; cdr3_nt: TGTGCCAGCAGCCTATCTCCCGGGACAGCGAACACTGAAGCTTTCTTT; cdr3_aa: CASSLSPGTANTEAFF
v_call: TRBV5-5; cdr3_length: 14; clone_size: .; j_call: TRBJ2-3; d_call: TRBD1; cdr3_nt: TGTGCCAGCAGCCCGACAGGGGGAAGAGATACGCAGTATTTT; cdr3_aa: CASSPTGGRDTQYF
v_call: TRBV28; cdr3_length: 14; clone_size: .; j_call: TRBJ2-5; d_call: TRBD1; cdr3_nt: TGTGCCAGCAGTCCCGGGACAGCCCTGGAGACCCAGTACTTC; cdr3_aa: CASSPGTALETQYF
v_call: TRBV27; cdr3_length: 18; clone_size: .; j_call: TRBJ2-7; d_call: TRBD1; cdr3_nt: TGTGCCAGCAGTTTCAACCGATTAGGACAGGGTGGATGGTACGAGCAGTACTTC; cdr3_aa: CASSFNRLGQGGWYEQYF
v_call: TRBV5-1; cdr3_length: 14; clone_size: .; j_call: TRBJ2-5; d_call: TRBD1; cdr3_nt: TGCGCCAGCAGCACAGGACAGGGGAGAGAGACCCAGTACTTC; cdr3_aa: CASSTGQGRETQYF
v_call: TRBV27; cdr3_length: 16; clone_size: .; j_call: TRBJ2-1; d_call: TRBD2; cdr3_nt: TGTGCCAGCAGTTCCCGACTAGCGGGAGAGCTTGTTGAGCAGTTCTTC; cdr3_aa: CASSSRLAGELVEQFF
v_call: TRBV28; cdr3_length: 15; clone_size: .; j_call: TRBJ1-2; d_call: .; cdr3_nt: TGTGCCAGCAGTTTTTTATCTACAGGTTTGGGTGGCTACACCTTC; cdr3_aa: CASSFLSTGLGGYTF
v_call: TRBV5-6; cdr3_length: 12; clone_size: .; j_call: TRBJ2-7; d_call: .; cdr3_nt: TGTGCCAGCAGCTGGGGGGTCGACGAGCAGTACTTC; cdr3_aa: CASSWGVDEQYF
v_call: TRBV12-3/TRBV12-4; cdr3_length: 13; clone_size: .; j_call: TRBJ1-1; d_call: .; cdr3_nt: TGTGCCAGCAGTTTCTCAGGGAACACTGAAGCTTTCTTT; cdr3_aa: CASSFSGNTEAFF
v_call: TRBV6-5; cdr3_length: 16; clone_size: .; j_call: TRBJ1-2; d_call: TRBD1; cdr3_nt: TGTGCCAGCAGTTATACAGGTTCACAGGGGGGACGTGGCTACACCTTC; cdr3_aa: CASSYTGSQGGRGYTF
v_call: TRBV6-5; cdr3_length: 15; clone_size: .; j_call: TRBJ1-4; d_call: TRBD1; cdr3_nt: TGTGCCAGCAGCACAACAGGGGTTGGGAATGAAAAACTGTTTTTT; cdr3_aa: CASSTTGVGNEKLFF
v_call: TRBV6-2/TRBV6-3; cdr3_length: 16; clone_size: .; j_call: TRBJ2-1; d_call: TRBD1; cdr3_nt: TGTGCCAGCAGCAGGCCCCCGCGGACAGGGTACAATGAGCAGTTCTTC; cdr3_aa: CASSRPPRTGYNEQFF
v_call: TRBV25-1; cdr3_length: 13; clone_size: .; j_call: TRBJ1-1; d_call: .; cdr3_nt: TGTGCCAGCAGCTACAGCATGAACACTGAAGCTTTCTTT; cdr3_aa: CASSYSMNTEAFF
v_call: TRBV19; cdr3_length: 15; clone_size: .; j_call: TRBJ1-2; d_call: TRBD1; cdr3_nt: TGTGCCAGTAGTCCGCGACAGGGGACAGGAGTTGGCTACACCTTC; cdr3_aa: CASSPRQGTGVGYTF
v_call: TRBV2; cdr3_length: 14; clone_size: .; j_call: TRBJ2-1; d_call: .; cdr3_nt: TGTGCCAGCAATTCCGGTGACGCGGGCGCCGAGCAGTTCTTC; cdr3_aa: CASNSGDAGAEQFF
v_call: TRBV5-1; cdr3_length: 18; clone_size: .; j_call: TRBJ2-6; d_call: TRBD1; cdr3_nt: TGCGCCAGCAGCTCAGGGCCGGGACAGAGCTCTGGGGCCAACGTCCTGACTTTC; cdr3_aa: CASSSGPGQSSGANVLTF
v_call: TRBV6-2/TRBV6-3; cdr3_length: 14; clone_size: .; j_call: TRBJ2-3; d_call: .; cdr3_nt: TGTGCCAGCAGCCCGGAGGGAAACACAGATACGCAGTATTTT; cdr3_aa: CASSPEGNTDTQYF
v_call: TRBV28; cdr3_length: 14; clone_size: .; j_call: TRBJ2-5; d_call: TRBD2; cdr3_nt: TGTGCCAGCAGAGGACTAGCGGGAGCTTTGGCCCAGTACTTC; cdr3_aa: CASRGLAGALAQYF
v_call: TRBV6-2/TRBV6-3; cdr3_length: 14; clone_size: .; j_call: TRBJ1-1; d_call: TRBD1; cdr3_nt: TGTGCCAGCAGTAAACTAAGGGACAGGGGTGAAGCTTTCTTT; cdr3_aa: CASSKLRDRGEAFF
v_call: TRBV6-6; cdr3_length: 16; clone_size: .; j_call: TRBJ1-4; d_call: .; cdr3_nt: TGTGCCAGCACCACGGCGCGCAGGGCAACTAATGAAAAACTGTTTTTT; cdr3_aa: CASTTARRATNEKLFF
v_call: TRBV5-1; cdr3_length: 16; clone_size: .; j_call: TRBJ2-1; d_call: TRBD2; cdr3_nt: TGCGCCAGCAGCTTGATTCTAGCGGGAGGCCGGAATGAGCAGTTCTTC; cdr3_aa: CASSLILAGGRNEQFF
v_call: TRBV3-1/TRBV3-2; cdr3_length: 14; clone_size: .; j_call: TRBJ1-6; d_call: .; cdr3_nt: TGTGCCAGCAGCTCAACTAAGGGGTTTTCACCCCTCCACTTT; cdr3_aa: CASSSTKGFSPLHF
v_call: TRBV2; cdr3_length: 14; clone_size: .; j_call: TRBJ1-1; d_call: .; cdr3_nt: TGTGCCAGCGACCTCGGGACATTGAACACTGAAGCTTTCTTT; cdr3_aa: CASDLGTLNTEAFF
v_call: TRBV7-3; cdr3_length: 15; clone_size: .; j_call: TRBJ2-7; d_call: TRBD2; cdr3_nt: TGTGCCAGCAGCTCGGGGACTAGCGGTGCGTACGAGCAGTACTTC; cdr3_aa: CASSSGTSGAYEQYF